One sample yielded the 16 T cell receptor beta chains listed below, sequenced in a study of OX40 agonist ivuxolimab in advanced cancers. Profiling relied on immunoSEQ multiplex PCR, and the TCRdb table lists in-frame clones only, not all of them. Of tens of thousands of clones in the sample, 85% to 90% were seen once. The specimen comprised CD4+ or CD8+ T cells sorted from blood, sampled in a trial of the OX40 agonist ivuxolimab. Source of these receptors: an adult with an advanced solid tumor such as melanoma, head and neck, liver or kidney cancer.

The table lists this clone with a few counts. The V and J genes are TRBV7-2 and TRBJ1-5; D possibly corresponds to TRBD1 (5 bases). Germline V lookup: CDR1 SGHTA, CDR2 FQGNSA. Trimming removed 3 bases at V and 9 bases at J, with 12 bases between. This CDR3 spans 13 amino acids. This CDR3 is CASSLTRQGPQHF. CDR3 in DNA: TGTGCCAGCAGCTTGACTAGGCAGGGGCCCCAGCATTTT.

The chain uses TRBV19 and TRBJ2-1; the match to TRBD2 covers 13 bases. The length of the CDR3 is 16 residues. CDR1 is LNHDA, CDR2 SQIVND, per germline (reference sequence). The junction had 6 bases not matched to a gene; V was cut back by 3 bases and J by 7 bases. The CDR3: CASSITGTSGTNEQFF. The CDR3 DNA is TGTGCCAGTAGTATCACCGGGACTAGCGGGACGAATGAGCAGTTCTTC.

This clone was detected once. The gene calls are TRBV6-1 and TRBJ1-2; 9 positions match TRBD1. With 5 bases clipped from V and 4 bases from J, the junction kept 8 bases outside the gene matches. In germline, CDR1 is MNHNS, CDR2 SASEGT. The CDR3 sequence is 15 residues long. CDR3 loop: CASSTQTGGTYGYTF. Here the CDR3 DNA reads TGTGCCAGCAGTACCCAGACAGGGGGTACCTATGGCTACACCTTC.

This rearrangement joins TRBV18 to TRBJ2-5; TRBD1 agrees at 7 bases. The CDR3 totals 13 residues. With 6 bases clipped from V and 3 bases from J, the junction kept 4 bases outside the gene matches. The germline V gene encodes CDR1 KGHSH and CDR2 LQKENI. The CDR3 here is CASSQGQKETQYF. The CDR3 DNA reads TGTGCCAGCTCCCAGGGACAGAAAGAGACCCAGTACTTC.

This clone has just a few counts. V and J are TRBV2 and TRBJ2-7, with D tentatively TRBD1 (7 bases). Germline CDR1 SNHLY, CDR2 FYNNEI. The CDR3 has 17 residues. Trimming took 7 bases from V and 3 from J, leaving 25 bases between them. The CDR3 DNA follows: TGTGCCAGCATAAGGGGGCCGGGGGCCATCAACCGCTACGAGCAGTACTTC. Translating gives CASIRGPGAINRYEQYF.

This chain connects TRBV29-1 to TRBJ2-5; D is uncertain. V gave up 3 bases and J gave up 2 bases, with 10 bases separating them. The CDR3 spans 13 residues. Germline V gene sequence: CDR1 SQVTM, CDR2 ANQGSEA. The CDR3: CSVDFVEQETQYF. CDR3 sequence (DNA): TGCAGCGTTGATTTCGTGGAGCAAGAGACCCAGTACTTC.

The chain recombines TRBV6-1 with TRBJ2-7, with D perhaps being TRBD1 or TRBD2 (6 bases each). This CDR3 comprises 16 residues. The V end was cut by 1 base, the J end by 2 bases, with 15 bases between. Germline CDR1 MNHNS, CDR2 SASEGT. Here the CDR3 reads CASSEGGAVGAYEQYF. The DNA of the CDR3 is TGTGCCAGCAGTGAAGGGGGGGCGGTAGGCGCCTACGAGCAGTACTTC.

The chain recombines TRBV7-2 with TRBJ1-1; D possibly corresponds to TRBD1 (5 bases). Germline lookup yields CDR1 SGHTA and CDR2 FQGNSA. This CDR3 is 13 amino acids long. V lost 5 bases to trimming and J lost 4 bases, with 11 bases between them. The CDR3 nucleotides are TGTGCCAGCAGCCCGAGGGGAGTCACTGAAGCTTTCTTT. It translates to CASSPRGVTEAFF.

The V call is TRBV19, the J call TRBJ2-7; D could derive from TRBD1 or TRBD2 (5 bases each). V gave up 0 bases and J gave up 0 bases, with 12 bases separating them. In germline, CDR1 is LNHDA, CDR2 SQIVND (reference sequence). CDR3 length: 16 residues. The CDR3 is CASSIDVQGTSYEQYF. The DNA for the CDR3 is TGTGCCAGTAGTATAGATGTGCAAGGGACCTCCTACGAGCAGTACTTC.

The chain couples TRBV6-1 to TRBJ2-5; TRBD2 agrees at 7 bases. Looked up from germline, CDR1 is MNHNS and CDR2 is SASEGT. The J segment lost 1 base and the V segment lost 4 bases, leaving 3 bases of the junction unmatched. This CDR3 has 14 residues. In DNA form, the CDR3 reads TGTGCCAGCAGTGGCCGGGGGGTCCAAGAGACCCAGTACTTC. Amino acid sequence: CASSGRGVQETQYF.

The V and J genes are TRBV10-3 and TRBJ1-5; 9 positions agree with TRBD1. J was trimmed by 5 bases and V by 4 bases; bases with no gene match: 3. Germline CDR1 and CDR2: ENHRY and SYGVKD. The CDR3 loop spans 14 amino acids. DNA for the CDR3: TGTGCCATCAGTGGGACAGGGGAACATCAGCCCCAGCATTTT. Translation gives CAISGTGEHQPQHF.

The chain employs TRBV10-1 and TRBJ2-1, with D perhaps given as TRBD1 or TRBD2 (6 bases each). The CDR3 has 15 residues. Germline values: CDR1 WNHNN, CDR2 SYGVQD (reference sequence). Deletions cut 10 bases from V and 0 bases from J, with 16 bases between. The DNA for the CDR3 is TGCGCCACGCAGCGTGAGGGGGGCTCCTACAATGAGCAGTTCTTC. Translated, it gives CATQREGGSYNEQFF.

This chain's CDR3 is CASSSSPDTQYF. CDR3 bases: TGTGCCAGCAGTTCATCACCCGATACGCAGTATTTT. The chain employs TRBV6-6 and TRBJ2-3, with D unresolved. Trimming took off 4 bases at V and 6 bases at J, with 8 bases between the two ends. This CDR3 is 12 amino acids long. Germline V lookup: CDR1 MNHNY, CDR2 SVGAGI (reference sequence).

The chain joins TRBV21-1 to TRBJ1-1; the D segment call TRBD1 is taken from the table without a DNA check. TRBV21-1 is an annotated pseudogene. The CDR3 covers 17 residues. CDR3 DNA: TGTGCCAGCAGCAAAGTAACAGGGCCTCACAAGGGAACTGAAGCTTTCTTT. Its protein product is CASSKVTGPHKGTEAFF.

In this sample, this clone turned up once. CDR3 loop: CASSRGRNYEQYF. The CDR3 DNA is TGTGCCAGCAGCCGGGGACGGAATTACGAGCAGTACTTC. The rearrangement uses TRBV7-8 and TRBJ2-7, with D possibly being TRBD1 or TRBD2 (5 bases each). The CDR3 consists of 13 residues. Trimming shortened V by 5 bases and J by 4 bases, and 12 bases separated the two germline ends. Germline V gene sequence: CDR1 SGHVS, CDR2 FQNEAQ. Based on the CDR3 plus reference TRBV7-8 and TRBJ2-7, the full variable domain is GAGVSQSPRYKVAKRGQDVALRCDPISGHVSLFWYQQALGQGPEFLTYFQNEAQLDKSGLPSDRFFAERPEGSVSTLKIQRTQQEDSAVYLCASSRGRNYEQYFGPGTRLTVT.

The chain has TRBV5-1 and TRBJ1-2; 10 bases match TRBD1. Trimming removed 6 bases from V and 8 bases from J; junction bases left unmatched: 7. CDR1 and CDR2 (germline): SGHRS, YFSETQ. The CDR3 extends over 13 amino acids. CDR3 DNA sequence: TGCGCCAGCACAAGACAGGGGGCGGAGGGCTACACCTTC. Its protein is CASTRQGAEGYTF. Full variable domain (rest looked up from reference TRBV5-1 and TRBJ1-2): KAGVTQTPRYLIKTRGQQVTLSCSPISGHRSVSWYQQTPGQGLQFLFEYFSETQRNKGNFPGRFSGRQFSNSRSEMNVSTLELGDSALYLCASTRQGAEGYTFGSGTRLTVV.